The 27 T cell receptor beta chains listed next were all sequenced from one sample in a study of T cells in Graves' hyperthyroidism and ophthalmopathy. TCR beta CDR3 sequences were amplified from RNA transcripts. The primer set for the first-round RT-PCR of the TCR CDR3 was HTBI. TCRdb ran MiXCR on the multiplex PCR reads and lists one entry per CDR3 protein. The sample has some 690,000 distinct CDR3 sequences; 15% to 20% are singletons. Sequencing was performed on blood. These receptors were collected from a man between 45 and 60 years old with Graves' hyperthyroidism.

This clonotype was picked up many times. The V and J genes are TRBV2 and TRBJ2-7; D may be TRBD2 (5 bases). The CDR3 covers 13 residues. V was trimmed by 7 bases and J by 2 bases, leaving 12 bases between them. Germline V gene data show CDR1 as SNHLY and CDR2 as FYNNEI. DNA of the CDR3: TGTGCCAGCATGCGGACTGAAACCTACGAGCAGTACTTC. Amino acid sequence: CASMRTETYEQYF. The whole variable domain, filled in from reference TRBV2 and TRBJ2-7, reads EPEVTQTPSHQVTQMGQEVILRCVPISNHLYFYWYRQILGQKVEFLVSFYNNEISEKSEIFDDQFSVERPDGSNFTLKIRSTKLEDSAMYFCASMRTETYEQYFGPGTRLTVT.

This clonotype was seen at least ten times. This chain uses TRBV18 with TRBJ1-1; D ambiguous. This CDR3 has 14 amino acids. V dropped 2 bases and J dropped 1 base, with 8 bases sitting between them. Germline-derived CDR1 and CDR2 are KGHSH and LQKENI. CDR3 protein: CASSPTQPNTEAFF. Written as DNA, the CDR3 is TGTGCCAGCTCACCAACACAGCCGAACACTGAAGCTTTCTTT.

The table lists this clonotype with a few counts. The rearrangement uses TRBV14 and TRBJ2-7, with D possibly TRBD2 on 6 matching bases. Germline V gives CDR1 SGHDN, CDR2 FVKESK. V shed 0 bases and J shed 0 bases, with 12 bases lying between them. The CDR3 has 16 amino acids. This chain's CDR3 is CASSQENRGSSYEQYF. CDR3 bases: TGTGCCAGCAGCCAAGAGAATCGGGGGAGCTCCTACGAGCAGTACTTC.

Notes on this clonotype: Being one base from a much bigger clone, this may be a read error. The rearrangement joins TRBV28 to TRBJ2-1, with a tentative D call TRBD2 (5 bases). Germline V lookup: CDR1 MDHEN, CDR2 SYDVKM. The CDR3 consists of 17 residues. CDR3 DNA sequence: TGTGCCGGCAGTGCCCCATGGACTGCAGGAAACTACAATGAGCAGTTCTTC. This translates into CAGSAPWTAGNYNEQFF.

This clonotype came up a few times. The chain has TRBV25-1 and TRBJ2-5, with TRBD2 matching over 10 bases. Trimming removed 3 bases from V and 3 bases from J; junction bases left unmatched: 7. Germline V gene data show CDR1 as MGHDK and CDR2 as SYGVNS. There are 16 residues in the CDR3. CDR3 loop: CASSDYLAGVEETQYF. The CDR3, as DNA: TGTGCCAGCAGTGATTACCTAGCGGGAGTAGAAGAGACCCAGTACTTC.

At least ten counts were recorded for this clonotype. CDR3 amino acids: CASSPPSRVGTEAFF. The CDR3 DNA is TGTGCCAGCTCACCACCTAGCCGGGTTGGAACTGAAGCTTTCTTT. The V gene is TRBV18, the J gene TRBJ1-1; no firm D call. CDR1 and CDR2 (germline): KGHSH, LQKENI. With 0 bases removed from V and 5 bases from J, the gap between germline ends came to 13 bases. The CDR3 is made up of 15 amino acids.

This clonotype has more than one count but fewer than ten. V gene TRBV4-2 combines with J gene TRBJ2-7; D unresolved. The V end was cut by 0 bases, the J end by 4 bases, with 7 bases between. This CDR3 spans 13 amino acids. Per germline, CDR1 LGHNA and CDR2 YNFKEQ. CDR3 DNA sequence: TGTGCCAGCAGCCAAGAACCCAGGTACGAGCAGTACTTC. As protein: CASSQEPRYEQYF.

This clonotype occurred many times. The chain has TRBV2 and TRBJ2-1; TRBD2 is a possible D gene (7 bases). The length of the CDR3 is 17 residues. The V gene's germline CDR1 is SNHLY and CDR2 FYNNEI. With 4 bases removed from V and 3 bases from J, the gap between germline ends came to 19 bases. The CDR3 DNA reads as TGTGCCAGCAGTGTTATGGCAGGGGAGGGCCTCTACAATGAGCAGTTCTTC. Amino acids: CASSVMAGEGLYNEQFF.

This clonotype was recorded many times. The V gene is TRBV7-2, the J gene TRBJ2-2, with D possibly called TRBD1 or TRBD2 (5 bases each). Trimming left V 6 bases short and J 3 bases short, with 17 bases between. The CDR3 has 16 residues. Germline V lookup: CDR1 SGHTA, CDR2 FQGNSA. The CDR3 reads CASSPTGTLDTGELFF. In DNA form, the CDR3 reads TGTGCCAGCAGTCCCACCGGGACCCTGGACACCGGGGAGCTGTTTTTT.

The V gene is TRBV5-6, the J gene TRBJ2-5, with 7 bases lining up with TRBD2. J lost 5 bases, V lost 0 bases, and 25 bases had no gene match. In germline, CDR1 is SGHDT, CDR2 YYEEEE. CDR3 length: 21 amino acids. This chain's CDR3 is CASSLGKSTGGKRFEKETQYF. CDR3 sequence (DNA): TGTGCCAGCAGCTTGGGGAAATCAACGGGAGGCAAGCGATTCGAGAAGGAGACCCAGTACTTC.

This clonotype was seen many times. V is TRBV7-2 and J is TRBJ2-1, with 10 positions matching TRBD2. J gave up 7 bases and V 1 base, and 4 bases lay outside the gene matches. This CDR3 is 15 amino acids long. Germline lookup yields CDR1 SGHTA and CDR2 FQGNSA. The CDR3 loop is CASSLGILAGNEQFF. Written as DNA, the CDR3 is TGTGCCAGCAGCTTAGGGATACTAGCGGGAAATGAGCAGTTCTTC.

This clonotype was recorded many times. The chain has TRBV6-1 and TRBJ2-1; no definite D call. V gave up 2 bases and J gave up 4 bases, with 9 bases separating them. The germline V gene has CDR1 MNHNS and CDR2 SASEGT. CDR3 length: 14 amino acids. The CDR3 loop is CASSELSGYNEQFF. The CDR3 nucleotides read TGTGCCAGCAGTGAACTGTCTGGATACAATGAGCAGTTCTTC.

The chain couples TRBV12-3 or TRBV12-4 to TRBJ2-2, with 8 bases lining up with TRBD1. CDR3 length: 14 amino acids. Trimming cost V 8 bases and J 6 bases; bases outside gene matches: 8. The CDR3 nucleotides read TGTGCCAGCGATGGACAGGGCGTACCCGGGGAGCTGTTTTTT. Translated: CASDGQGVPGELFF.

V usage is TRBV13 and J usage is TRBJ1-4; 9 nucleotides agree with TRBD1. There are 15 residues in the CDR3. Germline V CDR1 and CDR2: PRHDT, FYEKMQ (reference sequence). V lost 6 bases to trimming and J lost 7 bases; unmatched junction nucleotides: 9. CDR3 region: CASRITGGASEKLFF. The CDR3 coding sequence is TGTGCCAGCAGAATTACAGGGGGCGCGAGTGAAAAACTGTTTTTT.

This clonotype was seen ten or more times. This chain uses TRBV10-3 with TRBJ1-2; 9 bases line up with TRBD1. The CDR3 is made up of 13 amino acids. V lost 7 bases, J lost 2 bases, and 2 bases stayed unmatched. The germline V gene has CDR1 ENHRY and CDR2 SYGVKD. The CDR3 region has the DNA TGTGCCATCAAAGGACAGGGGAACTATGGCTACACCTTC. Residues: CAIKGQGNYGYTF.

J is TRBJ1-5 and V is TRBV28; 8 bases align to TRBD1. The V and J ends lost 7 bases and 4 bases, in that order; junction bases with no gene match: 6. Germline-derived CDR1 and CDR2 are MDHEN and SYDVKM. The CDR3 length is 14 residues. The CDR3 DNA reads as TGTGCCAGCACCTCGGGACAGGTGAATCAGCCCCAGCATTTT. This encodes CASTSGQVNQPQHF.

This chain's CDR3 is CASSKGQGVLNEQFF. CDR3 DNA sequence: TGTGCCAGCTCGAAGGGACAGGGGGTTCTCAATGAGCAGTTCTTC. The chain couples TRBV18 to TRBJ2-1; 11 nucleotides line up with TRBD1. J lost 6 bases, V lost 6 bases, and 7 bases had no gene match. Germline V lookup: CDR1 KGHSH, CDR2 LQKENI. The CDR3 runs 15 residues.

This clonotype was counted only a few times. The chain joins TRBV4-1 to TRBJ2-7; perhaps TRBD1 as D (6 bases). The CDR3 has 15 amino acids. Trimming removed 1 base from V and 2 bases from J, with 12 bases in between. CDR1 is MGHRA, CDR2 YSYEKL, per germline. CDR3 bases: TGCGCCAGCAGCCAAGGGGCAGGGGCCCCCTACGAGCAGTACTTC. Amino acid sequence: CASSQGAGAPYEQYF.

Of note for this clonotype: It may be a read error: a sequence one base away is much more abundant. The chain combines TRBV2 with TRBJ1-1; possible D gene TRBD1, 5 bases. Germline CDR1 is SNHLY and CDR2 is FYNNEI. With 9 bases removed from V and 3 bases from J, the gap between germline ends came to 11 bases. The CDR3 has 12 residues. The CDR3 sequence: CASSREDTEAFF. The CDR3 DNA is TGTGCCAGTAGCAGGGAAGACACTGAAGCTTTCTTT.

The V gene is TRBV28, the J gene TRBJ1-1; no reliable D call. Germline V gene data show CDR1 as MDHEN and CDR2 as SYDVKM. The CDR3 extends over 15 amino acids. Trimming stripped 5 bases from V and 1 base from J, with 14 bases between. CDR3 sequence: CASSRAFWGNTEAFF. CDR3 DNA: TGTGCCAGCAGTCGGGCTTTCTGGGGGAACACTGAAGCTTTCTTT.

This clonotype was recorded many times. The gene calls are TRBV28 and TRBJ2-1; no firm D call. In germline, CDR1 is MDHEN, CDR2 SYDVKM. Deletions cut 7 bases from V and 4 bases from J, with 14 bases between. This CDR3 has 14 residues. The CDR3 DNA reads as TGTGCCAGCACTGTTTTGACAAATTACAATGAGCAGTTCTTC. Its translation is CASTVLTNYNEQFF.

The rearrangement links TRBV18 to TRBJ1-3; D possibly corresponds to TRBD1 (5 bases). Trimming left V 2 bases short and J 2 bases short, with 16 bases between. CDR1 and CDR2 (germline): KGHSH, LQKENI. CDR3 length: 17 amino acids. The CDR3, as DNA: TGTGCCAGCTCACCAAGGGACCCTCGGTTGGCTGGAAACACCATATATTTT. Its protein product is CASSPRDPRLAGNTIYF.

The sample holds a few counts of this clonotype. The chain joins TRBV6-1 to TRBJ2-1, with 9 bases identical to TRBD2. Trimming cost V 6 bases and J 6 bases; bases outside gene matches: 9. CDR1 and CDR2 from the germline V gene are MNHNS and SASEGT. The CDR3 is made up of 15 amino acids. The CDR3 DNA follows: TGTGCCAGCAGGGCCCTAGCGGGAACTTCCAATGAGCAGTTCTTC. Encoded protein: CASRALAGTSNEQFF.

This clonotype was counted ten times or more. The V gene is TRBV2, the J gene TRBJ1-4; 9 bases align to TRBD1. CDR3 length: 14 residues. V was clipped by 6 bases and J by 7 bases; unmatched bases: 6. Germline V lookup: CDR1 SNHLY, CDR2 FYNNEI. The CDR3 DNA reads as TGTGCCAGCAGGACGGGACAGGGTACTGAAAAACTGTTTTTT. Its translation: CASRTGQGTEKLFF.

This chain uses TRBV2 with TRBJ1-1; no clear D. V was clipped by 1 base and J by 4 bases, with 7 bases between them. In germline, CDR1 is SNHLY, CDR2 FYNNEI. This CDR3 spans 13 amino acids. CDR3 amino acids: CASSEGVTTEAFF. DNA for the CDR3: TGTGCCAGCAGTGAAGGGGTTACCACTGAAGCTTTCTTT.

This rearrangement joins TRBV6-2 or TRBV6-3 to TRBJ1-5, with D perhaps matching TRBD1 (6 bases). Deletions cut 6 bases from V and 3 bases from J, with 9 bases between. Germline values: CDR1 MNHEY, CDR2 SVGEGT. The CDR3 runs to 13 residues. As DNA, the CDR3 is TGTGCCAGCAGCGACAGGTACAATCAGCCCCAGCATTTT. It translates to CASSDRYNQPQHF.

The chain has TRBV7-2 and TRBJ1-4; 7 bases fit TRBD1. With 5 bases clipped from V and 7 bases from J, the junction kept 10 bases outside the gene matches. This CDR3 comprises 15 residues. Germline V gives CDR1 SGHTA, CDR2 FQGNSA. DNA for the CDR3: TGTGCCAGCAGCCGTAGCATTACAGGGGCTGAAAAACTGTTTTTT. Translation gives CASSRSITGAEKLFF.